The clone carrying this T cell receptor beta chain has more than one count but fewer than ten. The sample belongs to a study of OX40 agonist ivuxolimab in advanced cancers. This CDR3 is built from 14 residues. The trim removed 8 bases at V and 4 bases at J, leaving 8 bases unmatched. The germline gives CDR1 MDHEN, CDR2 SYDVKM. Method: immunoSEQ multiplex PCR; TCRdb's copy keeps in-frame clones and lacks some. The sample has 55,000 to 75,000 clones, 70% to 90% seen once; the top ten hold around 0.75%. V and J are TRBV28 and TRBJ1-5; TRBD1 matches at 7 bases. The sequence was collected from an adult with an advanced solid tumor such as melanoma, head and neck, liver or kidney cancer. The sequenced sample was CD4+ or CD8+ T cells sorted from blood, obtained in a trial of the OX40 agonist ivuxolimab. The CDR3 sequence: CASHPGQTNQPQHF. The CDR3 nucleotides are TGTGCCAGCCACCCGGGACAGACAAATCAGCCCCAGCATTTT.